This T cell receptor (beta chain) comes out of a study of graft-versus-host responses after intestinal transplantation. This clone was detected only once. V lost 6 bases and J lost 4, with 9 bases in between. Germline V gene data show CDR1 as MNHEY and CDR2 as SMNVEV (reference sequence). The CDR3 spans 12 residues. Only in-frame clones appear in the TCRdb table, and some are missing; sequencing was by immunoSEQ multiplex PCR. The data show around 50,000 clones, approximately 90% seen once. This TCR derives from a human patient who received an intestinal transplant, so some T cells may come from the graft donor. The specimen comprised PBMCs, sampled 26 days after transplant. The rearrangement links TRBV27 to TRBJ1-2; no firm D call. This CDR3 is CASSGDRYGYTF. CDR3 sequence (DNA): TGTGCCAGCAGCGGGGATCGCTATGGCTACACCTTC.